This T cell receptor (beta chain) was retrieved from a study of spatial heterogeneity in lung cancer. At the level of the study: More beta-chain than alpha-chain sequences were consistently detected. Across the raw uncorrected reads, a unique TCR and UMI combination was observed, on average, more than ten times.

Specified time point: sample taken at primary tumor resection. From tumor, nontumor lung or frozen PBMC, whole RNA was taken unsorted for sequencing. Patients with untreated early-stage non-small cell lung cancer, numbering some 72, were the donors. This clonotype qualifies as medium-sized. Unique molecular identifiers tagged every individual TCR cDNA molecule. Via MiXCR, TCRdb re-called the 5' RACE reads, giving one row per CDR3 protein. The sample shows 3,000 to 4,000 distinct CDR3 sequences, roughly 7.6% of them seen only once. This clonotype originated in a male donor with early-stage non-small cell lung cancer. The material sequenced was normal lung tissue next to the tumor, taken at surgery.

This chain's CDR3 is CSARSSPGLAGGPLVLRSQYF. DNA for the CDR3: TGCAGTGCTAGAAGTTCCCCGGGACTAGCGGGAGGGCCCCTGGTTCTTAGGTCGCAGTATTTT. The chain has TRBV20-1 and TRBJ2-3, with 16 bases that match TRBD2. This CDR3 is built from 21 residues. V lost 2 bases, J lost 10 bases, and 24 bases stayed unmatched. From germline, CDR1 is DFQATT and CDR2 SNEGSKA (reference sequence).